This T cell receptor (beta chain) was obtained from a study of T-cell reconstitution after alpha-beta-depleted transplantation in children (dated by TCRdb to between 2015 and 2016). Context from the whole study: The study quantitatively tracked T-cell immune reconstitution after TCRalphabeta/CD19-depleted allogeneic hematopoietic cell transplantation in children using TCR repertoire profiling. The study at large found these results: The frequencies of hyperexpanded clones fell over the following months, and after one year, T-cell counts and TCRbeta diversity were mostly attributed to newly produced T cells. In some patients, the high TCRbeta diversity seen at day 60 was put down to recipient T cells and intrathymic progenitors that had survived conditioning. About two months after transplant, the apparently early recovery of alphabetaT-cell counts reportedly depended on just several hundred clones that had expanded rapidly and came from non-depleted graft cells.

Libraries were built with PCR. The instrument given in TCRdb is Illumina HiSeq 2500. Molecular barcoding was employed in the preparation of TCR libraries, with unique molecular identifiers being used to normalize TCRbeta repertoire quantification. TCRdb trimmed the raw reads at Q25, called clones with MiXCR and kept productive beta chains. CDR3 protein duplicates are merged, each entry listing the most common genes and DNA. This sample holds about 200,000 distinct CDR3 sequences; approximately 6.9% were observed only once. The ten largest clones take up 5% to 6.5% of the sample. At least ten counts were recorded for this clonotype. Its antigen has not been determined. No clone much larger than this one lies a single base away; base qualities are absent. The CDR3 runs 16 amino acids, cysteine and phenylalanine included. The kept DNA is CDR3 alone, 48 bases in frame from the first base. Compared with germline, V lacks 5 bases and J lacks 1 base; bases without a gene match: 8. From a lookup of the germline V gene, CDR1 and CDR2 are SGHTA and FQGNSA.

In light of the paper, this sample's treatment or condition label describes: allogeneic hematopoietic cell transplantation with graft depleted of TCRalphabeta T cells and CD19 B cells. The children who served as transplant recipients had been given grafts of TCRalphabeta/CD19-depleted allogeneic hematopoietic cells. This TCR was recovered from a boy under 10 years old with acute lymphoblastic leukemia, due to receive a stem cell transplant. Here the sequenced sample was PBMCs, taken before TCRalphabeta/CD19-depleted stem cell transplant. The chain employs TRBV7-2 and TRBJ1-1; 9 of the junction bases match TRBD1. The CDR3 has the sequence CASSPTSGQGNTEAFF. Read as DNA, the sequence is TGTGCCAGCAGCCCAACCTCGGGACAGGGGAACACTGAAGCTTTCTTT.